What follows is one T cell receptor (beta chain) and its context. Its antigen remains unidentified. No quality values exist for individual bases; no much larger clone is one base distant. Every donor was a healthy Caucasian. The twin cohort consisted of three pairs of female monozygotic twins, all aged about 18 to 29 years. Positive isolation kits from Invitrogen were used to isolate CD4+ and CD8+ T cell populations. The junction shows trimming of 9 bases on V and 3 bases on J, plus 11 bases between the germline ends. From a lookup of the germline V gene, CDR1 and CDR2 are MDHEN and SYDVKM. The CDR3 numbers 13 residues from cysteine through phenylalanine. Of all the DNA, just the CDR3 is kept, 39 bases in frame from base 1. This sample is drawn from a study of identical twins (dated by TCRdb to about 2016). Background on the whole study: To test whether fetal clonotypes persist, the study used deep sequencing on TCR alpha and beta repertoires from monozygotic twins, unrelated adults of various ages, and cord blood. Replicate twin experiments were performed at different times using different library preparation protocols to rule out contamination. Beyond this particular receptor, the publication reports: Zero-insertion analyses could be partly confounded by invariant T cells such as MAIT and iNKT, though diverse VJ usage argued against such confounding for most clonotypes. In monozygotic twins, recombination models systematically underestimated out-of-frame TCR alpha sharing, but the models matched the sharing seen between unrelated individuals. The excess sharing between twins in beta out-of-frame sequences was weaker because fewer shared sequences reduced the signal-to-noise ratio. Abundant cord blood beta clonotypes carried fewer insertions; young adult naive repertoires showed a weaker similar trend, while memory repertoires showed none. Compared with coincidental sharing between unrelated individuals, an excess of low generation-probability sequences was observed among out-of-frame TCR alpha sequences shared between twins. Because the same donors could not be followed over many years, conclusions were based on cross-sectional statistical analysis.

The library relied on 5' RACE. These reads were obtained on an Illumina HiSeq 2000. Template switching added a universal primer binding site, and the final cDNA carried a unique molecular identifier that allowed TCR cDNA molecules to be counted accurately. Specific primers in the conserved constant-segment region were used to synthesize first-strand cDNA for TCR alpha and beta chains. To control for contamination, each cDNA library was double barcoded with a SMART-Mk sample barcode plus Illumina barcodes. Two successive PCR steps introduced TruSeq adapter sequences along with Illumina sample barcodes. Sequencing of the TCR alpha and beta cDNA libraries was done on the Illumina HiSeq platform using custom primers. Per the authors' processing: MiGEC processed the raw reads to extract unique molecular identifiers, while MiXCR was used to determine the CDR3 positions. Recombination models were inferred per individual with the repgenHMM and IGoR tools using an EM algorithm. Shared clonotypes were analyzed with the tcR package in R, and sharing was normalized by the product of cloneset sizes. To study raw recombination free of thymic and clonal selection effects, out-of-frame nonproductive sequences were analyzed. In TCRdb, the public reads were trimmed at Q25 with fastp and aligned with MiXCR, with productive beta chains retained. Entries that share a CDR3 protein sequence are merged under the most common genes and DNA. These V and J calls originate from TCRdb's pipeline instead of the authors' own analysis. Recorded for this sample are approximately 210,000 distinct CDR3 sequences; roughly 15% of them occurred a single time. The ten largest clonotypes hold around 40% of the sample.

The same specimen was also included in a second study, on T cells expressing NK-cell markers. As the second study states: Three sorted T-cell subsets (CD3+CD56+NKG2C+, CD3+CD56+NKG2C- and CD3+CD56-NKG2C+) from roughly 8 donors had their TCR beta-chain repertoires profiled. Among the eight sequenced donors, seven were HCMV-seropositive and one was HCMV-seronegative. In several experiments an anti-gammadeltaTCR antibody was added to restrict sorting to alphabetaTCR-expressing T cells. In over 5 donors, the dominant CD3+CD56+NKG2C+ clonotypes were among the top 10 CD8+ clonotypes and accounted for about 1.0-7.0% of CD8+ T cells. Those dominant clonotypes were again the most abundant among CD3+CD56-NKG2C+ cells in a few donors, at about 28.3-60.1%. It remained unclear whether the expanded NKG2C-expressing T cell clones were specific for HCMV antigens. The study sequenced eight donors, all healthy volunteers chosen at random: three men and five women. HCMV-specific IgG was detected in serum with a commercial ELISA kit to determine HCMV serostatus. MIGEC handled demultiplexing of the reads and grouping by UMI, while MiTCR was used to assemble and quantify clonotypes. To exclude erroneous sequences, any TCR cDNA sequence not supported by at least two reads was discarded. The tcR package was used for downstream repertoire analysis, and clonotypes were matched between fractions using CDR3 nucleotide sequence together with V segment. VDJmatch was used to annotate antigen specificity against VDJdb, with one amino acid substitution in CDR3 permitted.

Sequencing was done on a sample of CD8+ T cells sorted from blood. Recombination connected TRBV28 to TRBJ2-2, with the D gene too uncertain to name. This sequence originates from a woman younger than 30 in good health. CDR3 protein: CASLRQYTGELFF. The sequence in DNA is TGTGCCAGTTTGAGGCAGTACACCGGGGAGCTGTTTTTT.